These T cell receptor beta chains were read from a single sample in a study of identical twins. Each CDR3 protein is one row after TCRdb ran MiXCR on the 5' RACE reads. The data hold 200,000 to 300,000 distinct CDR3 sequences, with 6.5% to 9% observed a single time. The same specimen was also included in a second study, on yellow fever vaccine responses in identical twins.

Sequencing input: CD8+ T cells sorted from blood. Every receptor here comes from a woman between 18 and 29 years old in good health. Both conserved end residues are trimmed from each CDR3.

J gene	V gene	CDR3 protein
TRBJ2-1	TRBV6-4	ASSSTGTSGHNEQF
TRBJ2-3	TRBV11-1	ASSRLDFALHTTDTQY
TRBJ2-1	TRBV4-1	ASSHNPLSSYNEQF
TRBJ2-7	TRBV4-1	ASSLTSGRGHEQY
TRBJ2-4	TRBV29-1	SVEGRENIQY
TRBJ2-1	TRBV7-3	ASSPHGGEQF
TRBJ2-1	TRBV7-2	ASSPDRGTYNEQF
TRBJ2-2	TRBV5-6	ASSLEAPDTGELF
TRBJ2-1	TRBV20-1	SARGLAGGVYNEQF
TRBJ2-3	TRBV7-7	ASSSTPGLAGSDTQY
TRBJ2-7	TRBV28	ASSSGGSGPGHEQY
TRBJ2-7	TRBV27	ASSQAGGRHEQY
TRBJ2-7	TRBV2	ASSDTTGGSYEQY
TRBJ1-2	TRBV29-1	SVEGQGGGYT
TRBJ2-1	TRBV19	ASSIILAYNEQF
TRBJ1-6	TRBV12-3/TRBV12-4	ASSGNRRTLH
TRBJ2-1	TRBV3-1	ASSQDRAGGRGNEQF
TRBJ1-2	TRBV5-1	ASRYREMDGYT
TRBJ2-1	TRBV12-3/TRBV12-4	ASTSGQGAFSYNEQF
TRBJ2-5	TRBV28	ASSLLRGGIETQY
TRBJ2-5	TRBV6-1	ASTFRQDRLKETQY
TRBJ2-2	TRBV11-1	ASSGRGAGRLNTGELF
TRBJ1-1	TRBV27	ASSFGVFTEAF
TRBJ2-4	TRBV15	ATSRDGQELAKNIQY
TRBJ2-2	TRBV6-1	ASSASLMRALGGELF
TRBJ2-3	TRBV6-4	ASSATSGTDTQY